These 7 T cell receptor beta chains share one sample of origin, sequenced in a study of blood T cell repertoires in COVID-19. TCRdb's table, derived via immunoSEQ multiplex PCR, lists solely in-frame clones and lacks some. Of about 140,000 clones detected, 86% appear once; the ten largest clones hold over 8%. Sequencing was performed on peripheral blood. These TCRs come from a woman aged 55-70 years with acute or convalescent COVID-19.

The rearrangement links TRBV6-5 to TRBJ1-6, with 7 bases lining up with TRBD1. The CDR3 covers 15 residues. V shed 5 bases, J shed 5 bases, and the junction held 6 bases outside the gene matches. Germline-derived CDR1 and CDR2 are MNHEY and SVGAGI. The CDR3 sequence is CASSRGTEHNSPLHF. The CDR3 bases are TGTGCCAGCAGTCGCGGGACAGAGCATAATTCACCCCTCCACTTT.

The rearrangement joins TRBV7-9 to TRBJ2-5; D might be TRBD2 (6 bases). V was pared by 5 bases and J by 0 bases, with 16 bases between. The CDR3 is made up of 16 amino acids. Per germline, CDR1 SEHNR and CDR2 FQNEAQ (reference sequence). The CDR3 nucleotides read TGTGCCAGCAGCCCGCCCGAGGCGGGAAACCAAGAGACCCAGTACTTC. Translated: CASSPPEAGNQETQYF.

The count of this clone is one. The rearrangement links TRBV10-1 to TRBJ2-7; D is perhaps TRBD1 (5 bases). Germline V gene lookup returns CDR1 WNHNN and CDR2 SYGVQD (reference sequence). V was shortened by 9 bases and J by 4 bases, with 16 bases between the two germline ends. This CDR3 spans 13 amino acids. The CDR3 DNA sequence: TGCGCCAGGTACTCCAGCAGGGCTTACGAGCAGTACTTC. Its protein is CARYSSRAYEQYF.

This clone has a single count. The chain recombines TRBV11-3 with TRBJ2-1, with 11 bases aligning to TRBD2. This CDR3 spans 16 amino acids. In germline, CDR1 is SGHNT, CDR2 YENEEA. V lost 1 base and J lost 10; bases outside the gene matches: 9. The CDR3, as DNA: TGTGCCAGCAGCTTAGGAACTAGCGGGAGCTACTCCGAGCAGTTCTTC. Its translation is CASSLGTSGSYSEQFF.

CDR3: CVLAGGGDEQFF. The CDR3 DNA is TGTGTATTGGCGGGGGGCGGCGATGAGCAGTTCTTC. The chain has TRBV2 and TRBJ2-1, with 8 bases identical to TRBD2. The germline gives CDR1 SNHLY, CDR2 FYNNEI. This CDR3 is 12 amino acids long.

The DNA of the CDR3 is TGTGCCAGCAGCTATAAGCCGATCCAAGAGACCCAGTACTTC. This gives the protein CASSYKPIQETQYF. The chain links TRBV7-9 to TRBJ2-5; no firm D call. Per the germline V gene, CDR1 is SEHNR and CDR2 is FQNEAQ (reference sequence). The V end was cut by 4 bases, the J end by 1 base, with 10 bases between. This CDR3 is built from 14 residues.

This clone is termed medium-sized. DNA of the CDR3: TGTGCCAGCAGCCAGGCCCCAGGAAACTATGGCTACACCTTC. It specifies CASSQAPGNYGYTF. This rearrangement joins TRBV7-9 to TRBJ1-2, with no clear D. Trimming left V 5 bases short and J 2 bases short, with 12 bases between. There are 14 residues in the CDR3. Germline-derived CDR1 and CDR2 are SEHNR and FQNEAQ (reference sequence).